This note documents a single T cell receptor (beta chain) sequence. The antigen remains unidentified. These data belong to a study of vaccination and CD4 T cells after COVID-19. Treatment specified: roughly 11-day PBMC culture with coronavirus spike peptide pools or control peptides (ViraFEST assay). V lost 0 bases, J lost 4 bases, and 7 bases stayed unmatched. The CDR3 is made up of 15 amino acids. CDR1 DFQATT and CDR2 SNEGSKA come from the germline V gene (reference sequence). The study sequenced cultured CD4+ T cell DNA using the Oncomine TCR Beta short-read assay. TCRdb independently ran MiXCR on the PCR reads; one entry per CDR3 protein. Of roughly 8,500 distinct CDR3 sequences listed, approximately 64% are singletons.

The receptor was derived from a human donor who had recovered from COVID-19. The sequencing sample was made of CD4+ T cells from blood, cultured in vitro. The chain is built from TRBV20-1 and TRBJ1-2, with 8 bases that match TRBD1. CDR3 region: CSARDPSGGSYGYTF. CDR3 nucleotides: TGCAGTGCTAGAGATCCCTCAGGGGGCAGCTATGGCTACACCTTC.